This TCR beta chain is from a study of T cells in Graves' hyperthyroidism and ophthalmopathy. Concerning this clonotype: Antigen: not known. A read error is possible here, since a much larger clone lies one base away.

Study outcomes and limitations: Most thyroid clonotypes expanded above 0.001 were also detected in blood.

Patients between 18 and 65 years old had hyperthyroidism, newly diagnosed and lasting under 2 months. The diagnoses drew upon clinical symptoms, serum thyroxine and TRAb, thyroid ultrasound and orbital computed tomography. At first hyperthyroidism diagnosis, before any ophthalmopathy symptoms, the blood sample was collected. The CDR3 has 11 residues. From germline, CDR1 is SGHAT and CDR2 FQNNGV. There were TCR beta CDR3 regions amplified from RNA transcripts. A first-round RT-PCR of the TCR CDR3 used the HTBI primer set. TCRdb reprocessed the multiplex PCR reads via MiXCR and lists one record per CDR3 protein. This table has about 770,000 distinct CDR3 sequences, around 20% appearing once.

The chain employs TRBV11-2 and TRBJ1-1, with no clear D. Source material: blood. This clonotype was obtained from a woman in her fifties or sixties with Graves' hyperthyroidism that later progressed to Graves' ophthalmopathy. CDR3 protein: CVSSFRGEAFF. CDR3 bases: TGTGTCAGCAGCTTTAGAGGTGAAGCTTTCTTT.